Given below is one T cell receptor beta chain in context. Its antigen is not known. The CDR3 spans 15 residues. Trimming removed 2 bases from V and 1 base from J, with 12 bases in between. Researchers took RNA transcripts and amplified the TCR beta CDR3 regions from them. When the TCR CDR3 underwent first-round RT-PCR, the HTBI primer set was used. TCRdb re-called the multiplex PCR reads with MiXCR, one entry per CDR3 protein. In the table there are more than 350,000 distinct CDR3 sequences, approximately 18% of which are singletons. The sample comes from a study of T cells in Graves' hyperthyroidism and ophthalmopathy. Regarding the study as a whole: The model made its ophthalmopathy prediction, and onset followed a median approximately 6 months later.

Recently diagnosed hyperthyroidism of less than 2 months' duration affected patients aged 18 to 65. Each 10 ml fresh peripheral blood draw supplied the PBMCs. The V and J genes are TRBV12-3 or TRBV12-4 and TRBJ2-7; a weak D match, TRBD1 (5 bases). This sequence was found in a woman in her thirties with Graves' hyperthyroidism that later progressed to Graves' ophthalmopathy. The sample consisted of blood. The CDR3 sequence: CASSLWRRGSYEQYF. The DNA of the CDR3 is TGTGCCAGCAGTTTATGGCGTAGGGGTTCCTACGAGCAGTACTTC.